One sample yielded the 18 T cell receptor beta chains listed below, sequenced in a study of blood T cells in healthy people across ages. Using a J-beta primer mix together with a sample-barcoded 5' primer, a second PCR was run for roughly 6 to 12 cycles. One entry per CDR3 protein, called by TCRdb with MiXCR from the 5' RACE reads. Of around 520,000 distinct CDR3 sequences in the sample, 25% to 35% were seen once. These data also formed part of another study, on T cells of mothers and their children.

The sample taken for sequencing was blood. Receptors originate from a boy aged 2-15 years in good health.

Many counts were recorded for this clonotype. This sequence joins TRBV20-1 and TRBJ2-5; 10 positions agree with TRBD2. Looked up from germline, CDR1 is DFQATT and CDR2 is SNEGSKA (reference sequence). V lost 3 bases, J lost 6 bases, and 10 bases stayed unmatched. The CDR3 consists of 15 residues. The CDR3 is CSASFRAGGMKTQYF. The CDR3 DNA reads as TGCAGTGCTAGCTTTCGAGCGGGAGGGATGAAGACCCAGTACTTC.

The chain is built from TRBV20-1 and TRBJ2-1; 11 nucleotides align to TRBD2. The CDR3 contains 18 residues. Germline V gives CDR1 DFQATT, CDR2 SNEGSKA (reference sequence). V shed 2 bases, J shed 4 bases, and the junction held 13 bases outside the gene matches. CDR3 sequence: CSARSPRGPSGGYNEQFF. CDR3 coding DNA: TGCAGTGCTAGATCCCCGAGGGGTCCTAGCGGGGGGTACAATGAGCAGTTCTTC.

The rearrangement links TRBV20-1 to TRBJ2-7; D call uncertain. The germline CDR1 and CDR2 sequences are DFQATT and SNEGSKA (reference sequence). With 3 bases removed from V and 1 base from J, the gap between germline ends came to 16 bases. This CDR3 is built from 15 residues. This CDR3 reads CSASIGPHPSYEQYF. CDR3 nucleotide sequence: TGCAGTGCTAGTATTGGACCCCACCCTTCCTACGAGCAGTACTTC.

This sequence joins TRBV19 and TRBJ2-7; weak D call: TRBD2 (5 bases). The last part of the DNA fits TRBJ2-5 better; the J call may be wrong. The germline gives CDR1 LNHDA, CDR2 SQIVND (reference sequence). The CDR3 runs 14 residues. CDR3 coding DNA: TGTGCCAGTAGTTTCGGAGGAGGATGGGAGACCCAGTACTTC. Amino acids: CASSFGGGWETQYF.

The sample holds a few counts of this clonotype. The rearrangement links TRBV5-1 to TRBJ2-4, with D tentatively TRBD1 or TRBD2 (5 bases each). Germline CDR1 is SGHRS and CDR2 is YFSETQ. Trimming took off 4 bases at V and 9 bases at J, with 11 bases between the two ends. The CDR3 consists of 12 residues. CDR3 region: CASSQLGGIQYF. In DNA, the CDR3 is TGCGCCAGCAGCCAGCTTGGGGGCATTCAGTACTTC.

This clonotype came up many times. The chain combines TRBV29-1 with TRBJ1-4, with D perhaps TRBD1 (5 bases). V dropped 4 bases and J dropped 5 bases, with 14 bases sitting between them. This CDR3 contains 14 residues. CDR1 SQVTM and CDR2 ANQGSEA come from the germline V gene. The CDR3: CSVGFAGPNEKLFF. Here the CDR3 DNA reads TGCAGCGTTGGTTTCGCAGGGCCGAATGAAAAACTGTTTTTT. The whole variable domain, filled in from reference TRBV29-1 and TRBJ1-4, reads SAVISQKPSRDICQRGTSLTIQCQVDSQVTMMFWYRQQPGQSLTLIATANQGSEATYESGFVIDKFPISRPNLTFSTLTVSNMSPEDSSIYLCSVGFAGPNEKLFFGSGTQLSVL.

The table lists this clonotype with a few counts. The germline gene is not matched at one end of the junction; a read error may be the cause. This chain links TRBV27 with TRBJ1-2; D is perhaps TRBD1 (6 bases). The CDR3 sequence is 16 residues long. CDR1 and CDR2 (germline): MNHEY, SMNVEV (reference sequence). DNA of the CDR3: TGTGTCAGCAGCCCTCACTCGACAGGTCAGAACTATGGCTACACCTTC. As protein: CVSSPHSTGQNYGYTF.

This clonotype was detected only a few times. J is TRBJ2-2 and V is TRBV12-3 or TRBV12-4; 9 nucleotides line up with TRBD1. V lost 8 bases, J lost 6 bases, and 7 bases stayed unmatched. The CDR3 sequence is 14 residues long. CDR3 sequence reads: CASRNRGLAGELFF. DNA for the CDR3: TGTGCCAGCCGGAACAGGGGGCTGGCCGGGGAGCTGTTTTTT.

This clonotype was observed a handful of times. The chain couples TRBV24-1 to TRBJ2-7; 8 nucleotides align to TRBD1. This CDR3 has 14 residues. In germline, CDR1 is KGHDR, CDR2 SFDVKD. V shed 4 bases, J shed 2 bases, and the junction held 3 bases outside the gene matches. This chain's CDR3 is CATSEAGGAYEQYF. CDR3 DNA: TGTGCCACCAGTGAGGCAGGGGGCGCCTACGAGCAGTACTTC.

A few counts support this clonotype. The V call is TRBV24-1, the J call TRBJ2-2, with 12 bases identical to TRBD2. The CDR3 extends over 17 amino acids. After removal of 4 bases from V and 5 bases from J, the junction contained 7 bases not matched to a gene. Germline CDR1 and CDR2: KGHDR and SFDVKD. CDR3 DNA: TGTGCCACCAGTGACTCTAGCGGGAGGGCCAGAACCGGGGAGCTGTTTTTT. It encodes CATSDSSGRARTGELFF.

This clonotype was found a few times. The rearrangement joins TRBV5-1 to TRBJ2-7; 7 positions agree with TRBD1. The CDR3 extends over 14 amino acids. The J segment lost 2 bases and the V segment lost 5 bases, leaving 7 bases of the junction unmatched. CDR1 is SGHRS, CDR2 YFSETQ, per germline. Here the CDR3 reads CASRPRDSPYEQYF. CDR3 nucleotide sequence: TGCGCCAGCAGACCTCGGGACAGCCCCTACGAGCAGTACTTC. Full variable domain (rest looked up from reference TRBV5-1 and TRBJ2-7): KAGVTQTPRYLIKTRGQQVTLSCSPISGHRSVSWYQQTPGQGLQFLFEYFSETQRNKGNFPGRFSGRQFSNSRSEMNVSTLELGDSALYLCASRPRDSPYEQYFGPGTRLTVT.

This clonotype was observed at least ten times. This rearrangement joins TRBV29-1 to TRBJ2-5; perhaps TRBD2 as D (5 bases). Germline CDR1 reads SQVTM; CDR2 reads ANQGSEA. V gave up 4 bases and J gave up 5 bases, with 20 bases separating them. The CDR3 is 15 residues long. This CDR3 reads CSVALPQFGGETQYF. CDR3 in DNA: TGCAGCGTTGCCCTCCCCCAGTTTGGAGGCGAGACCCAGTACTTC.

This clonotype was observed a few times. V gene TRBV24-1 combines with J gene TRBJ2-5, with D perhaps matching TRBD1 or TRBD2 (6 bases each). The J call is in doubt because the DNA end fits TRBJ2-7 better. The germline V gene has CDR1 KGHDR and CDR2 SFDVKD. This CDR3 is 12 amino acids long. CDR3 sequence reads: CATSGGGGEQYF. The CDR3 DNA reads TGTGCCACCAGTGGAGGGGGAGGCGAGCAGTACTTC.

About this clonotype itself: The CDR3 end shows no conserved phenylalanine or tryptophan, and so a read error is likely. Because the CDR3's place on the DNA is in doubt, the DNA is left out and the CDR3 is given as listed by TCRdb. J is TRBJ1-1 and V is TRBV6-6. The CDR3 adds up to 15 amino acids, both ends counted. From germline, CDR1 is MNHNY and CDR2 SVGAGI (reference sequence). This CDR3 reads CASSYLRPGEGLPDL.

The chain links TRBV13 to TRBJ2-7; D remains unclear. Germline V gene data show CDR1 as PRHDT and CDR2 as FYEKMQ (reference sequence). The germline V and J ends were trimmed by 2 bases and 0 bases, with 14 bases remaining between them. The CDR3 runs 16 residues. CDR3 nucleotide sequence: TGTGCCAGCAGCTTATTTTCCGGCCAGAGCTCCTACGAGCAGTACTTC. It yields the protein CASSLFSGQSSYEQYF.

V is TRBV12-3 or TRBV12-4 and J is TRBJ2-3; D unclear. V was cut by 5 bases and J by 4 bases, with 7 bases left in between. This CDR3 comprises 12 residues. CDR3 bases: TGTGCCAGCAGTCCGTTCGCAGATACGCAGTATTTT. It specifies CASSPFADTQYF.

The rearrangement joins TRBV12-5 to TRBJ2-2; maybe TRBD1 (6 bases). The V gene's germline CDR1 is LGHNT and CDR2 FRNRAP. This CDR3 spans 18 amino acids. The V gene lost 2 bases and the J gene lost 3 bases, with 19 bases spanning the gap. This chain's CDR3 is CASGLLLHREGDTGELFF. The CDR3 DNA sequence: TGTGCTAGTGGTTTGCTCCTTCACAGGGAAGGTGACACCGGGGAGCTGTTTTTT.

The sample holds a few counts of this clonotype. The chain couples TRBV30 to TRBJ2-5; the D is unclear. CDR3 length equals 13 residues. The germline V gene encodes CDR1 GTSNPN and CDR2 SVGIG (reference sequence). Deletions cut 4 bases from V and 1 base from J, with 10 bases between. CDR3 amino acids: CAWNTQPQETQYF. In DNA form, the CDR3 reads TGTGCCTGGAACACGCAGCCCCAAGAGACCCAGTACTTC.